This T cell receptor (beta chain) was recovered during a study of neoadjuvant anti-PD-1 for oral cavity cancer. Study summary: Before surgery, most patients got three to four biweekly 3 mg/kg nivolumab doses. The study, taken as a whole, reports: Each response group had just a few patients in TCR analyses.

Generated by immunoSEQ multiplex PCR, the TCRdb table keeps only in-frame clones and is missing some. The data show about 14,000 clones, 71% seen once. The length of the CDR3 is 13 residues. CDR1 and CDR2 (germline): LNHNV, YYDKDF (reference sequence). Trimming stripped 0 bases from V and 11 bases from J, with 13 bases between. As for this clone: Its cognate antigen is unknown.

The chain combines TRBV15 with TRBJ1-1; D perhaps matches TRBD1 (6 bases). This specimen consisted of PBMCs, obtained before nivolumab (anti-PD-1) treatment. The TCR sequence derives from a person aged 40 to 85 with oral cavity squamous cell carcinoma. The CDR3 is CATSRDRGQGAFF. The CDR3 DNA reads as TGTGCCACCAGCAGAGATCGGGGCCAGGGGGCTTTCTTT.